The 5 T cell receptor beta chains below all came from one sample that was sequenced in a study of T cell responses to AZD1222 COVID-19 vaccine. Using immunoSEQ multiplex PCR, the repertoire was profiled, and TCRdb retains in-frame clones only, with some absent. The data hold approximately 110,000 clones, with about 91% observed a single time. The material was peripheral blood, obtained on day 0 of AZD1222 vaccination. Source of these receptors: an adult in good health.

The V gene is TRBV2, the J gene TRBJ2-5, with 14 bases that match TRBD2. CDR3 length: 17 amino acids. Germline CDR1 is SNHLY and CDR2 is FYNNEI. J was trimmed by 2 bases and V by 3 bases; bases with no gene match: 5. This chain's CDR3 is CASSDGTSGGDQETQYF. Here the CDR3 DNA reads TGTGCCAGCAGTGACGGGACTAGCGGGGGAGATCAAGAGACCCAGTACTTC.

The table lists this clone with a few counts. The chain links TRBV5-1 to TRBJ1-2, with D maybe TRBD1 (6 bases). Germline V gives CDR1 SGHRS, CDR2 YFSETQ. The length of the CDR3 is 12 residues. Trimming shortened V by 4 bases and J by 13 bases, and 17 bases separated the two germline ends. CDR3 sequence (DNA): TGCGCCAGCAGCCCTGGACAGATGGCTGTCACCTTC. It encodes CASSPGQMAVTF.

The chain couples TRBV4-3 to TRBJ2-1; 10 nucleotides agree with TRBD2. The CDR3 spans 16 residues. Trimming cost V 1 base and J 8 bases; bases outside gene matches: 8. Germline V lookup: CDR1 LGHNA, CDR2 YSLEER. CDR3 sequence (DNA): TGCGCCAGCAGCCAAGTTCTAAGCGGGGGGGCCGATGAGCAGTTCTTC. Protein product: CASSQVLSGGADEQFF.

This clone occurred once. The chain combines TRBV20-1 with TRBJ2-1; a weak D match, TRBD2 (6 bases). This CDR3 is built from 13 residues. CDR1 and CDR2 from the germline V gene are DFQATT and SNEGSKA (reference sequence). Trimming cost V 3 bases and J 6 bases, with 12 bases left between them. As DNA, the CDR3 is TGCAGTGCTAGTTCGTCCGGGGGCAATGAGCAGTTCTTC. This translates into CSASSSGGNEQFF.

Points on this clone: Within the sample, other DNA sequences also encode this same CDR3. The V gene is TRBV18, the J gene TRBJ2-3, with D uncertain. Germline V gene sequence: CDR1 KGHSH, CDR2 LQKENI. Trimming cost V 0 bases and J 0 bases, with 1 base left between them. This CDR3 spans 13 amino acids. As DNA, the CDR3 is TGTGCCAGCTCACCACCCAGCACAGATACGCAGTATTTT. Its translation: CASSPPSTDTQYF.